This TCR beta chain was found in a study of blood T cell repertoires in COVID-19 (TCRdb year 2020). Background for the entire study: Samples covering the acute and convalescent phases of COVID-19 were provided by collaborators in the United States, Italy and Spain. The prospective study material was composed of cDNA or gDNA derived from T cells, B-cell-depleted T cells, or PBMCs. Deeply sampled blood TCRbeta repertoires from subjects exposed to, actively infected with, or recovered from COVID-19 were included in the dataset. A freely available public database, intended as a resource for researchers studying the immune response to SARS-CoV-2, is where the repertoires were released. Samples were obtained from the ongoing ImmuneRACE study (first 160 participants) and from over 1,000 subjects provided by 6 global collaborators. Sample metadata almost always included a de-identified subject ID, COVID-19 status, age in years and sex. Where HLA class I and class II types were available, the types were taken from metadata supplied by the sample provider, not from assay-based typing. Overall study outcomes, separate from this receptor: The amount of clinical and demographic metadata varied by source and participant and was provided uncurated.

The CDR3 contains 14 residues, cysteine and phenylalanine counted. The retained sequence is limited to the CDR3, 42 bases, with the frame set at the first base. V is trimmed back by 5 bases and J by 6 bases, and the junction contains 8 bases that no gene match accounts for. The germline V gene gives CDR1 as SGHAT and CDR2 as FQNNGV. TCRbeta CDR3 regions were amplified from genomic DNA by means of the immunoSEQ Assay, a bias-controlled multiplex PCR. Per the authors' processing: Within the assay, amplification of reference gene primers was used to estimate how many nucleated cells each sample contained. To quantify the absolute abundance of each unique TCRbeta CDR3 rearrangement, sequence reads were collapsed and filtered. Productive Simpson clonality was computed per sample as the square root of Simpson's diversity index over productive rearrangements. TCRdb stores this immuneACCESS table with in-frame sequences only. Part of the clones is absent; in the studies checked, under half of the shortfall reflects unresolved V genes, and no reason is known for the rest. For V, J and clone size, that table is used; D and trimming come from the DNA. This sample comprises a few hundred thousand clones, roughly 87% of them detected only once. The ten largest clones capture around 0.9% of the sample.

Note on this clone: Its antigen is currently not known. No much larger clonotype is one base removed from it; base qualities were not supplied.

In the prospective study, participants were about 18 to 100 years old, resided in 20 to 30 geographic areas of the United States, and were enrolled through a virtual design. In the prospective study, participants were assigned to cohorts based on the clinical history participants reported in a screening survey and a study questionnaire. For ImmuneRACE Cohort 3, a participant was defined as recovered based on two consecutive negative NP/OP PCR tests, clearance by a healthcare professional, or resolution of symptoms. Mobile phlebotomists in the prospective study collected whole blood, serum and a nasopharyngeal or oropharyngeal swab from every participant. Participants in the prospective study had the option to provide additional blood draws and questionnaires over a roughly two-month period. Before DNA extraction, blood samples from the prospective study were shipped at room temperature or frozen.

The sequence was collected from a woman aged 25 to 45 who had recovered from COVID-19. The sequencing input was PBMCs or T cells enriched from blood (not recorded which). The chain joins TRBV11-2 to TRBJ1-1; 8 of the junction bases match TRBD1. The CDR3 reads as follows: CASSPSKQGAEAFF. In nucleotides, the sequence is TGTGCCAGCAGCCCCTCGAAACAGGGGGCTGAAGCTTTCTTT.